This TCR beta chain was captured in a study of brain T cells in children with intractable seizures. Study-level points and caveats: HCMV serostatus was not known, and viral specificity came from CDR3 similarity only.

In regard to this clone: What it binds is not known.

As for time point: blood from clinic visit 5 months post-surgery; TSC patient then seizure free. Only cases whose brain tissue showed the highest T cell transcript signatures were sequenced. The protocol was immunoSEQ multiplex PCR, while the TCRdb copy is restricted to in-frame clones and leaves out a portion. Here the sample spans approximately 330,000 clones, more than 85% being singletons. CDR1 and CDR2 from the germline V gene are MNHEY and SMNVEV (reference sequence). The germline V and J ends were trimmed by 3 bases and 4 bases, with 9 bases remaining between them. The CDR3 covers 13 residues.

V is TRBV27 and J is TRBJ1-1; no reliable D call. This specimen was peripheral blood, taken approximately 5 months after surgery. This sequence was found in a boy less than two years old with tuberous sclerosis and intractable seizures. CDR3 amino acids: CASSFVTGTEAFF. The CDR3 DNA reads TGTGCCAGCAGTTTCGTGACGGGCACTGAAGCTTTCTTT.